The sequence of this T cell receptor beta chain was determined in a study of cytomegalovirus exposure and HLA in healthy donors. Study context: When fewer than 500 donors were genotyped, 81% of them were found to fall in the Caucasian-associated ancestry cluster.

Of note for this clone: The antigen is undetermined.

The CDR3 loop spans 13 amino acids. CDR1 is SGHNT and CDR2 is YYREEE in the germline V gene (reference sequence). V lost 2 bases and J lost 1, with 7 bases in between. The PCR was carried out with 60 Vbeta primers and 13 Jbeta primers. TCRdb's copy holds only in-frame clones and misses some; the assay was immunoSEQ multiplex PCR. Counted here are 45,000 to 55,000 clones, roughly 75% occurring once; the ten biggest clones make up approximately 7.6%. Each donor was nominally healthy when sampled (though unrecorded immune exposures were likely). Study-level findings and limits: Reported findings show TCR beta sequences accurately forecast HLA-A and HLA-B alleles in most subjects. TCR beta V- and J-gene trimming, according to a later analysis, was linked to a missense DCLRE1C variant.

The TCR originated in a man aged 25-40 years in good health and CMV-seropositive. This chain links TRBV5-4 with TRBJ2-7, with unresolved D. Sequencing was carried out using PBMCs. CDR3 loop: CASSFKTSYEQYF. In DNA, the CDR3 is TGTGCCAGCAGCTTCAAAACATCCTACGAGCAGTACTTC.